One sample yielded the 23 T cell receptor beta chains listed below, sequenced in a study of CD8+CD57+ T cells in acquired aplastic anemia. For sequencing, patients were chosen who had shown expansion of CD8+CD57+ cells by flow cytometry. Investigators profiled TCR beta VDJ and CDR3 from genomic DNA template. A single record per CDR3 protein comes from TCRdb applying MiXCR to the reads. The sample yields about 180,000 distinct CDR3 sequences, less than 60% seen once. Sequencing input: sorted CD4+, CD8+, or CD8+CD57+ T cells (not recorded which) from PBMCs. These receptors were taken from a human donor with aplastic anemia.

This clonotype was found many times. The gene calls are TRBV20-1 and TRBJ1-1; D not certain. Germline-derived CDR1 and CDR2 are DFQATT and SNEGSKA (reference sequence). V was pared by 2 bases and J by 1 base, with 11 bases between. This CDR3 is built from 14 residues. The CDR3 sequence is CSARTENRNTEAFF. CDR3 nucleotides: TGCAGTGCTAGAACGGAGAACAGGAACACTGAAGCTTTCTTT.

The chain couples TRBV6-1 to TRBJ1-5; 8 bases fit TRBD1. The CDR3 has 15 residues. V lost 5 bases to trimming and J lost 2 bases; unmatched junction nucleotides: 5. The germline gives CDR1 MNHNS, CDR2 SASEGT. The CDR3 protein is CASSTGQGGNQPQHF. The CDR3, as DNA: TGTGCCAGCAGTACTGGACAGGGTGGCAATCAGCCCCAGCATTTT.

This chain joins TRBV19 and TRBJ2-3, with a weak D call TRBD1 (6 bases). CDR1 is LNHDA and CDR2 is SQIVND in the germline V gene (reference sequence). The CDR3 contains 14 residues. Trimming shortened V by 3 bases and J by 2 bases, and 9 bases separated the two germline ends. This CDR3 is CASSMKGDTDTQYF. The DNA for the CDR3 is TGTGCCAGTAGTATGAAGGGGGACACAGATACGCAGTATTTT.

The V call is TRBV18, the J call TRBJ2-7; 8 bases map to TRBD1. V gave up 3 bases and J gave up 0 bases; unmatched junction bases: 7. Germline CDR1 KGHSH, CDR2 LQKENI. The CDR3 runs to 16 residues. CDR3 region: CASSPRTGRNSYEQYF. The CDR3 bases are TGTGCCAGCTCACCTCGGACAGGGCGAAACTCCTACGAGCAGTACTTC.

Ten or more counts support this clonotype. The rearrangement uses TRBV9 and TRBJ1-2; D gene unclear. Germline V gives CDR1 SGDLS, CDR2 YYNGEE. V shed 0 bases and J shed 5 bases, with 11 bases lying between them. The CDR3 covers 14 residues. The CDR3 DNA reads TGTGCCAGCAGCGTAGAGGTCCGCGGGTATGGCTACACCTTC. Amino acids: CASSVEVRGYGYTF.

This clonotype was recorded at least ten times. The chain has TRBV6-1 and TRBJ1-2, with D possibly TRBD1 on 5 matching bases. CDR3 length: 14 amino acids. Trimming stripped 7 bases from V and 5 bases from J, with 17 bases between. Germline CDR1 and CDR2: MNHNS and SASEGT. DNA of the CDR3: TGTGCCAGCATTCCACGGGGCAAACGATATGGCTACACCTTC. This gives the protein CASIPRGKRYGYTF.

This chain uses TRBV6-6 with TRBJ2-3; weak D call: TRBD2 (7 bases). The V and J ends lost 0 bases and 12 bases respectively, with 19 bases between them. The CDR3 has 15 amino acids. The germline V gene encodes CDR1 MNHNY and CDR2 SVGAGI (reference sequence). In DNA form, the CDR3 reads TGTGCCAGCAGTTACTCTCGGGGGGCCGCACCCCGACAGTATTTT. Amino acid sequence: CASSYSRGAAPRQYF.

Concerning this clonotype itself: Since a much larger clone is just one base distant, this may be a read error. V gene TRBV5-4 combines with J gene TRBJ2-5; D perhaps matches TRBD1 (6 bases). Trimming took 4 bases from V and 7 from J, leaving 17 bases between them. Looked up from germline, CDR1 is SGHNT and CDR2 is YYREEE (reference sequence). The length of the CDR3 is 14 residues. CDR3 residues: CASSTRDNEGTQYF. CDR3 bases: TGTGCCAGCAGCACCCGGGACAACGAAGGGACCCAGTACTTC.

Points on this clonotype: Its ends do not fully match the called genes, so a read error is possible. This chain connects TRBV24-1 to TRBJ1-1; 7 bases align to TRBD1. This CDR3 has 13 amino acids. Germline V gene sequence: CDR1 KGHDR, CDR2 SFDVKD. CDR3 protein: CAPRTGLNTEAFF. In DNA form, the CDR3 reads TGTGCCCCCAGGACAGGCTTGAACACTGAAGCTTTCTTT.

The chain is built from TRBV20-1 and TRBJ2-5, with D maybe TRBD2 (5 bases). Germline V gives CDR1 DFQATT, CDR2 SNEGSKA (reference sequence). Trimming pared 6 bases from V and 0 bases from J, leaving 11 bases between. The CDR3 is 13 amino acids. The CDR3 DNA reads as TGCAGTGCCACGAGAGGGTACCAAGAGACCCAGTACTTC. It specifies CSATRGYQETQYF.

A remark on this clonotype: One base away lies a much larger clone, so this may be a sequencing read error. This chain connects TRBV11-1 to TRBJ1-2; D is possibly TRBD1 (6 bases). The CDR3 is 16 amino acids. V shed 1 base and J shed 4 bases, with 16 bases lying between them. Germline V CDR1 and CDR2: SGHAT, FQDESV (reference sequence). Here the CDR3 reads CASSLDAGHISYGYTF. CDR3 coding DNA: TGTGCCAGCAGCTTAGACGCGGGACACATCAGCTATGGCTACACCTTC.

In its sample, this clonotype was seen many times. The CDR3 coding sequence is TGTGCCAGCAGCCCATCCGGGACTAGCGGAAGGTTTGCGTATTTT. Protein sequence: CASSPSGTSGRFAYF. V gene TRBV2 combines with J gene TRBJ2-3, with 11 bases fitting TRBD2. This CDR3 spans 15 amino acids. Germline lookup yields CDR1 SNHLY and CDR2 FYNNEI. V dropped 6 bases and J dropped 14; count of bases not matched to a gene: 16.

This clonotype was counted many times. CDR3 nucleotides: TGTGCCAGCAGGGGACAGGGGCCGGGGAATTCACCCCTCCACTTT. Its translation is CASRGQGPGNSPLHF. This chain joins TRBV6-1 and TRBJ1-6, with 10 bases that match TRBD1. The CDR3 is 15 amino acids. The J segment lost 7 bases and the V segment lost 6 bases, leaving 6 bases of the junction unmatched. Germline V gives CDR1 MNHNS, CDR2 SASEGT.

This clonotype was observed at least ten times. The chain is built from TRBV3-1 and TRBJ1-1; D call uncertain. CDR1 is LGHDT, CDR2 YNNKEL, per germline (reference sequence). The V end was cut by 1 base, the J end by 0 bases, with 6 bases between. The CDR3 runs to 14 residues. The CDR3 sequence: CASSQGLMNTEAFF. CDR3 nucleotides: TGTGCCAGCAGCCAAGGTCTAATGAACACTGAAGCTTTCTTT.

This clonotype was counted a few times. The genes are TRBV15 and TRBJ2-3; TRBD2 matches 8 bases. After removal of 9 bases from V and 0 bases from J, the junction contained 8 bases not matched to a gene. The CDR3 is 15 residues long. CDR1 LNHNV and CDR2 YYDKDF come from the germline V gene (reference sequence). The CDR3 sequence: CATVRGLDSTDTQYF. CDR3 nucleotide sequence: TGTGCCACTGTACGGGGACTAGATAGCACAGATACGCAGTATTTT.

The chain links TRBV6-1 to TRBJ2-7; D perhaps matches TRBD1 (5 bases). Germline V gives CDR1 MNHNS, CDR2 SASEGT. The CDR3 extends over 13 amino acids. Trimming stripped 0 bases from V and 3 bases from J, with 6 bases between. CDR3 DNA sequence: TGTGCCAGCAGTGAAGCGGGGCTCTACGAGCAGTACTTC. This encodes CASSEAGLYEQYF.

This clonotype occurred many times. The chain uses TRBV7-9 and TRBJ2-4; 7 bases align to TRBD1. The CDR3 sequence is 14 residues long. Germline V lookup: CDR1 SEHNR, CDR2 FQNEAQ (reference sequence). With 5 bases clipped from V and 5 bases from J, the junction kept 6 bases outside the gene matches. For the CDR3, the DNA is TGTGCCAGCAGCCTTGTCGGGACAGAAAACATTCAGTACTTC. This sequence encodes CASSLVGTENIQYF.

The chain links TRBV5-8 to TRBJ2-7; D not resolved. Looked up from germline, CDR1 is SGHTS and CDR2 is YDEGEE. CDR3 size: 13 residues. Trimming pared 2 bases from V and 2 bases from J, leaving 8 bases between. CDR3: CASSLGIPYEQYF. The CDR3 region has the DNA TGTGCCAGCAGCTTAGGGATCCCCTACGAGCAGTACTTC.

The gene calls are TRBV2 and TRBJ2-5, with 9 bases lining up with TRBD2. The J call could be wrong; TRBJ2-7 is a better fit for the DNA end. Germline CDR1 reads SNHLY; CDR2 reads FYNNEI. This CDR3 contains 14 residues. The CDR3 DNA reads TGTGCCAGCAGAAGCGGGGGGCCCTCCTACGAGCAGTACTTC. Its translation is CASRSGGPSYEQYF.

This clonotype was observed at least ten times. The chain recombines TRBV7-2 with TRBJ2-7; 10 bases are a match to TRBD1. Germline-derived CDR1 and CDR2 are SGHTA and FQGNSA. The CDR3 is 14 residues long. The V and J ends lost 6 bases and 6 bases, in that order; junction bases with no gene match: 8. This chain's CDR3 is CASRRDRGGGEQYF. CDR3 DNA sequence: TGTGCCAGCAGACGGGACAGGGGTGGAGGCGAGCAGTACTTC.

This clonotype was counted once. This chain connects TRBV19 to TRBJ2-5, with D uncertain. V was shortened by 4 bases and J by 3 bases, with 9 bases between the two germline ends. This CDR3 is 13 amino acids long. CDR1 and CDR2 (germline): LNHDA, SQIVND (reference sequence). The DNA for the CDR3 is TGTGCCAGTAGTACCTCACGAAAAGAGACCCAGTACTTC. It codes for CASSTSRKETQYF.

In this sample, this clonotype turned up a few times. One base away lies a much larger clone, so this may be a sequencing read error. The chain joins TRBV2 to TRBJ2-2; 9 nucleotides line up with TRBD2. Germline CDR1 is SNHLY and CDR2 is FYNNEI. CDR3 size: 14 residues. The CDR3 DNA reads TGTGCCAGCGGCCCACTAGCGGGTCTCGGGGAGCCGTTTTTT. It is translated as CASGPLAGLGEPFF. Complete variable domain (other parts from reference TRBV2 and TRBJ2-2): EPEVTQTPSHQVTQMGQEVILRCVPISNHLYFYWYRQILGQKVEFLVSFYNNEISEKSEIFDDQFSVERPDGSNFTLKIRSTKLEDSAMYFCASGPLAGLGEPFFGEGSRLTVL.

This rearrangement joins TRBV2 to TRBJ1-4; D uncertain. The CDR3 extends over 12 amino acids. V was clipped by 8 bases and J by 7 bases, with 11 bases between them. Germline V gives CDR1 SNHLY, CDR2 FYNNEI. CDR3 region: CASAAPVEKLFF. The DNA for the CDR3 is TGTGCCAGCGCGGCTCCGGTTGAAAAACTGTTTTTT. Full variable domain (outside the CDR3, taken from reference TRBV2 and TRBJ1-4): EPEVTQTPSHQVTQMGQEVILRCVPISNHLYFYWYRQILGQKVEFLVSFYNNEISEKSEIFDDQFSVERPDGSNFTLKIRSTKLEDSAMYFCASAAPVEKLFFGSGTQLSVL.